This record covers a single T cell receptor (beta chain). This clone has a single count. Its antigen remains undetermined. No base-level quality is on record; no much larger clone is a single base apart. This record comes from a study of memory CD4+ T cells and cytomegalovirus serostatus (dated 2019 in TCRdb). Background for the entire study: The 35 or so healthy Belgian adults in the cohort included 9 who were CMV seropositive and 24 who were CMV seronegative. The study sequenced CD4+ memory TCRbeta repertoires of a Belgian cohort with known cytomegalovirus serostatus to replicate a published TCR-based CMV serostatus classifier.

Via the germline V gene (reference sequence), CDR1 is SEHNR and CDR2 FQNEAQ. V loses 1 base of germline sequence and J loses 2 bases, and the interval between the two ends is 16 bases. From the cysteine through the phenylalanine, the CDR3 covers 17 amino acids. Of all the DNA, just the CDR3 is kept, 51 bases in frame from base 1. The paper as a whole reports these results and caveats: On the Belgian cohort, the classifier based on the original framework reached a median bootstrapped AUC of approximately 0.95, with a 95% CI of 0.76-1.00. Results were interpreted as suggesting that the CMV-associated TCR signature is largely present in the CD4+ memory repertoire. Of over 150 previously reported CMV-associated TCRbeta sequences, some 67 appeared in the CD4+ memory repertoires, each in one to five individuals. Only CD4+CD45RO+ memory cells were sequenced, unlike the original study, which covered naive and memory CD4+ and CD8+ populations. CMV serostatus prediction reached a median bootstrapped AUC of 0.95 with the original framework and around 0.91 with a US-trained random forest.

Single viable CD3+CD4+CD8-CD45RO+ cells were sorted as memory CD4+ T cells on a FACSAria II. CMV serostatus was determined using a Roche Elecsys assay that detects serum IgG against CMV pp150, pp28, p38 and p52. Following thawing, total CD4+ T cells were enriched through positive selection using CD4 magnetic microbeads. The samples came from a different study that was designed specifically to examine the CD4+ T cell memory repertoire. Peripheral blood mononuclear cells were isolated and cryopreserved according to standard operating procedures, and serum was stored at -80 degrees C. Staining used CD3-PerCP (BW264/56), CD4-APC (RPA-T4), CD45RO-PE (UCHT1) and CD8-Pacific Orange (3B5) antibodies, with Sytox blue excluding non-viable cells. The Quick-DNA Microprep Kit was used to extract genomic DNA from the sorted cells. TCRbeta DNA was amplified with the immunoSEQ hsTCRbeta kit following the manufacturer's protocol. TCRbeta libraries were sequenced on an Illumina MiSeq instrument. Regarding the original processing steps: Once out-of-frame sequences had been removed, 2,204,828 distinct TCRbeta sequences were left, which works out to an average of approximately 63,000 per individual. Each individual was scored according to the count of roughly 160 previously reported CMV-associated TCRbeta sequences and the total productive distinct TCRbeta count. A beta-binomial model was reimplemented in Python, and random forests from scikit-learn, run with default parameters, were trained on data from the US cohort. Classifier performance on the Belgian cohort was summarized as median AUC with percentile confidence intervals over 10,000 bootstrap iterations. Drawn from immuneACCESS, this table holds only the in-frame rearrangements with V and J called that TCRdb kept. Clones are partly lost; checked studies trace under half to an unresolved V gene and leave the rest unexplained. V, J and clone size are taken as reported in that table, and D and trimming were inferred from the DNA itself. The sample table contains 64,000 or so clones; only one count was recorded for 70% to 80% of them. The ten largest clones add up to about 0.9% of the sample.

The TCR sequence derives from an adult in good health and CMV-seronegative. The sequenced sample consisted of memory CD4+ T cells from blood. The sequence joins TRBV7-9 to TRBJ2-3; the D gene is unclear. The CDR3 corresponds to CASSLGRNSLNTDTQYF. The bases are TGTGCCAGCAGCTTAGGGAGAAACTCTTTAAACACAGATACGCAGTATTTT.